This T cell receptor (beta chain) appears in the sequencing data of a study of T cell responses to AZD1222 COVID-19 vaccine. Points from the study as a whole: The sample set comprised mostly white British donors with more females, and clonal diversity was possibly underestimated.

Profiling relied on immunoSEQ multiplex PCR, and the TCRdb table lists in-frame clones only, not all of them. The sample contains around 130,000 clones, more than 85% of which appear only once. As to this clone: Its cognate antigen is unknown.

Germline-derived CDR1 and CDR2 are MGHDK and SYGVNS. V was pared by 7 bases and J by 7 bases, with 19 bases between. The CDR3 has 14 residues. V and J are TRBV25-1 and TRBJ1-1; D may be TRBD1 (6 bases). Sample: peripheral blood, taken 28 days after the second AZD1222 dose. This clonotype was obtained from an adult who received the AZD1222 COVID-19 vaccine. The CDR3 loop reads CASTQTTGPYEAFF. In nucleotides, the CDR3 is TGTGCCAGCACTCAAACGACAGGCCCCTATGAAGCTTTCTTT.